In its sample, the clone carrying this T cell receptor (beta chain) was seen a few times. Its antigen is still unknown. These data belong to a study of T cells after yellow fever vaccination. By 5'RACE template switching, TCR cDNA was produced, with a universal primer site and UMIs added in the process. Using its own MiXCR run on the 5' RACE reads, TCRdb lists one record per CDR3 protein. Of about 320,000 distinct CDR3 sequences listed, over 3.5% were seen once; the top ten hold 15% to 20%. Findings and caveats of the study: Booster samples showed a return of most primary-vaccination clones (around 96% CD4, 88% CD8).

The CDR3 extends over 13 amino acids. The germline V and J ends were trimmed by 3 bases and 5 bases, with 13 bases remaining between them. The V gene's germline CDR1 is DFQATT and CDR2 SNEGSKA (reference sequence). This specimen was PBMCs, taken 15 days after the yellow fever booster vaccination. This chain joins TRBV20-1 and TRBJ2-5; TRBD2 might be the D (5 bases). The origin of this receptor is a young man who received the YFV17D yellow fever vaccine. In DNA, the CDR3 is TGCAGTGCTAGTTGGTGGCAGCGGGAGACCCAGTACTTC. Translating gives CSASWWQRETQYF.